These 4 T cell receptor beta chains were sequenced from one sample in a study of tumor and adjacent non-tumor tissue in lung cancer. RNA was extracted from bulk tissue without any cell sorting. The library came from three nested PCR rounds adapted from ARM-PCR protocols. TCRdb recomputed calls from the multiplex PCR reads with MiXCR, one row per CDR3 protein. This sample carries 100,000 to 120,000 distinct CDR3 sequences, 84% of them seen once, and the ten largest clones take approximately 22%. Input material: lung tumor tissue. All receptors come from a man aged 65 to 79 with non-small cell lung cancer.

This clonotype has ten or more counts. The V gene is TRBV12-3 or TRBV12-4, the J gene TRBJ1-5, with a possible D match to TRBD1 (6 bases). CDR3 size: 14 residues. Trimming took 6 bases from V and 5 from J, leaving 14 bases between them. The CDR3: CASRNRELHQPQHF. The CDR3 bases are TGTGCCAGCAGGAACAGGGAGTTGCATCAGCCCCAGCATTTT.

A word on this clonotype: A junction boundary mismatches the germline segment, possibly from a read error. The chain's CDR3 is CVSSQVRAWVLDTQYF. CDR3 in DNA: TGTGTCAGCAGCCAGGTTAGGGCGTGGGTGCTTGATACGCAGTATTTT. The chain combines TRBV4-2 with TRBJ2-3; D is undetermined. The CDR3 is made up of 16 amino acids. The germline CDR1 and CDR2 sequences are LGHNA and YNFKEQ.

Of note for this clonotype: The junction departs from the called germline gene at one end, perhaps through a read error. The chain uses TRBV11-3 and TRBJ2-5; no reliable D call. The germline gives CDR1 SGHNT, CDR2 YENEEA. This CDR3 has 15 residues. DNA of the CDR3: TGTGCAAGCAGCGTAGGGATTAGTCTGAACGAGACCCAGTACTTC. Translation gives CASSVGISLNETQYF.

On this clonotype: A junction end diverges from the germline sequence, so it may reflect a read error. The chain recombines TRBV5-1 with TRBJ2-1, with TRBD2 identical over 8 bases. Germline V gives CDR1 SGHRS, CDR2 YFSETQ. The CDR3 runs to 15 residues. The CDR3 protein is CASSMGRTSNNEQFF. The CDR3, as DNA: TGTGCCAGCAGCATGGGTCGGACTAGCAACAATGAGCAGTTCTTC.